The 20 T cell receptor beta chains presented below share a single source sample, sequenced in a study of blood T cells in healthy people across ages. With a J-beta primer mix and a sample-barcoded 5' primer, a second PCR ran about 6 to 11 cycles. A single record per CDR3 protein comes from TCRdb applying MiXCR to the 5' RACE reads. Counted here are more than 650,000 distinct CDR3 sequences, 22% occurring once; the ten biggest clones make up around 21%. The sample consisted of blood. Every receptor here comes from a man in his 70s in good health.

This clonotype was seen only a few times. The chain is built from TRBV2 and TRBJ2-3, with D tentatively TRBD1 or TRBD2 (6 bases each). Trimming cost V 2 bases and J 5 bases, with 14 bases left between them. The germline V gene encodes CDR1 SNHLY and CDR2 FYNNEI. This CDR3 comprises 15 residues. DNA for the CDR3: TGTGCCAGCAGTGAATATGGGGGGCCGGTAGATACGCAGTATTTT. It encodes CASSEYGGPVDTQYF.

The genes are TRBV4-1 and TRBJ1-1; D uncertain. This CDR3 is 15 amino acids long. Germline V gives CDR1 MGHRA, CDR2 YSYEKL. V was shortened by 0 bases and J by 7 bases, with 15 bases between the two germline ends. The DNA of the CDR3 is TGCGCCAGCAGCCAAGAGGCTACTCTGGGCGGTGAAGCTTTCTTT. It yields the protein CASSQEATLGGEAFF.

This clonotype has a count of ten or more. The chain uses TRBV5-1 and TRBJ2-1; D remains unclear. The CDR3 runs 13 residues. Germline V gene lookup returns CDR1 SGHRS and CDR2 YFSETQ. V gave up 2 bases and J gave up 2 bases, with 5 bases separating them. CDR3 sequence (DNA): TGCGCCAGCAGCTTAGCGACCTACAATGAGCAGTTCTTC. Translating gives CASSLATYNEQFF.

This clonotype was counted a few times. V usage is TRBV10-3 and J usage is TRBJ2-3; D perhaps matches TRBD1 (6 bases). V lost 9 bases to trimming and J lost 3 bases, with 13 bases between them. The CDR3 has 13 residues. CDR1 and CDR2 (germline): ENHRY, SYGVKD. CDR3 nucleotides: TGTGCCATTCAACAGGACAGTACAGATACGCAGTATTTT. It encodes CAIQQDSTDTQYF.

CDR3 DNA sequence: TGTGCCAGCAGCTCCCCCCCTGGGACAGGGAATAGCAATCAGCCCCAGCATTTT. This encodes CASSSPPGTGNSNQPQHF. This chain connects TRBV7-2 to TRBJ1-5; 9 nucleotides match TRBD1. Germline-derived CDR1 and CDR2 are SGHTA and FQGNSA. The CDR3 is 18 residues long. The J segment lost 0 bases and the V segment lost 4 bases, leaving 10 bases of the junction unmatched.

This clonotype came up a few times. The chain couples TRBV20-1 to TRBJ2-3, with 7 bases matching TRBD2. This CDR3 comprises 14 residues. The V segment lost 6 bases and the J segment 8 bases; nucleotides outside the gene matches: 14. Germline CDR1 is DFQATT and CDR2 is SNEGSKA (reference sequence). CDR3 region: CSARGGTTPITQYF. CDR3 bases: TGCAGTGCCCGCGGTGGGACTACTCCCATTACGCAGTATTTT.

This clonotype was seen repeatedly, ten times or more. CDR3 nucleotides: TGTGCCAGCAGCTTGACTAGCGGGGGGTTTACAGATACGCAGTATTTT. Protein: CASSLTSGGFTDTQYF. This sequence joins TRBV5-6 and TRBJ2-3; TRBD2 aligns across 12 bases. This CDR3 is built from 16 residues. Germline assignment: CDR1 SGHDT and CDR2 YYEEEE. Losses at the gene ends were 1 base for V and 3 bases for J; bases not matched to a gene: 3.

This clonotype was observed a few times. V gene TRBV24-1 combines with J gene TRBJ2-1; no firm D call. The CDR3 spans 14 residues. V was pared by 1 base and J by 4 bases, with 7 bases between. Per germline, CDR1 KGHDR and CDR2 SFDVKD. CDR3 DNA sequence: TGTGCCACCAGTGATTTCTTGGGTTACAATGAGCAGTTCTTC. It encodes CATSDFLGYNEQFF.

This clonotype was counted only a few times. The chain links TRBV6-6 to TRBJ1-6; TRBD1 agrees at 7 bases. The CDR3 runs to 14 residues. Germline CDR1 MNHNY, CDR2 SVGAGI (reference sequence). V lost 5 bases, J lost 7 bases, and 5 bases stayed unmatched. The CDR3 is CASSTGQTNSPLHF. As DNA, the CDR3 is TGTGCCAGCAGTACGGGACAGACCAATTCACCCCTCCACTTT.

V usage is TRBV12-3 or TRBV12-4 and J usage is TRBJ1-1, with D unresolved. The CDR3 covers 17 residues. Between the trimmed V and J ends, which lost 4 bases and 1 base, there was a span of 19 bases. The CDR3, as DNA: TGTGCCAGCAGTTCATGGCGACGCTTTACGGGGAACACTGAAGCTTTCTTT. Protein: CASSSWRRFTGNTEAFF.

This clonotype was counted a few times. The rearrangement joins TRBV6-2 or TRBV6-3 to TRBJ2-3; perhaps TRBD1 as D (5 bases). Germline loops: CDR1 MNHEY, CDR2 SVGEGT. The V end lost 6 bases, the J end lost 5 bases, and 12 bases lay between the germline ends. CDR3 length: 13 amino acids. The CDR3 nucleotides read TGTGCCAGCAGCGGTGGGGCGAAAGATACGCAGTATTTT. The encoded protein is CASSGGAKDTQYF.

This clonotype was picked up a small number of times. The chain couples TRBV4-1 to TRBJ1-4; D might be TRBD1 (6 bases). CDR3 length equals 17 residues. The V gene lost 0 bases and the J gene lost 2 bases, with 13 bases spanning the gap. From germline, CDR1 is MGHRA and CDR2 YSYEKL. In DNA form, the CDR3 reads TGCGCCAGCAGCCAAGAGGACAGTCCGGGGACTAATGAAAAACTGTTTTTT. Translating gives CASSQEDSPGTNEKLFF.

The V gene is TRBV28, the J gene TRBJ2-5; D is possibly TRBD2 (5 bases). Near its end, the DNA agrees better with TRBJ2-7, so the J call may be wrong. CDR1 is MDHEN and CDR2 is SYDVKM in the germline V gene. CDR3 length equals 17 residues. The CDR3 bases are TGTGCCAGCAGTCCAAACCCGGGCTCTGAGGGCAGCTACGAGCAGTACTTC. Translation: CASSPNPGSEGSYEQYF.

This clonotype was observed a single time. The chain combines TRBV29-1 with TRBJ2-2; no definite D call. Germline V gene lookup returns CDR1 SQVTM and CDR2 ANQGSEA. The CDR3 spans 14 residues. V was clipped by 2 bases and J by 8 bases, with 15 bases between them. The CDR3 loop is CSVEPRPRTGELFF. For the CDR3, the DNA is TGCAGCGTTGAACCCCGACCGCGTACAGGGGAGCTGTTTTTT.

V gene TRBV29-1 combines with J gene TRBJ2-1; D is undetermined. In germline, CDR1 is SQVTM, CDR2 ANQGSEA. This CDR3 has 12 amino acids. V shed 0 bases and J shed 5 bases, with 5 bases lying between them. The CDR3: CSVEDVNNEQFF. For the CDR3, the DNA is TGCAGCGTTGAAGACGTCAACAATGAGCAGTTCTTC.

This clonotype was detected ten times or more. The chain links TRBV7-2 to TRBJ2-5; TRBD2 matches 9 bases. The CDR3 is 16 residues long. With V trimmed by 1 base and J by 0 bases, 3 bases remained unmatched. Germline V lookup: CDR1 SGHTA, CDR2 FQGNSA. The chain's CDR3 is CASSLGLAGYQETQYF. CDR3 nucleotides: TGTGCCAGCAGCTTAGGGCTAGCGGGGTACCAAGAGACCCAGTACTTC.

This clonotype was observed a single time. A read error may account for a junction end that differs from germline. The V gene is TRBV12-3 or TRBV12-4, the J gene TRBJ2-3; D is undetermined. The CDR3 spans 12 residues. CDR3 loop: CASRASTDMQYF. For the CDR3, the DNA is TGTGCCAGCAGAGCGAGCACAGATATGCAGTATTTT.

In its sample, this clonotype was seen a few times. Possible read error: a much larger clone is one base away. This sequence joins TRBV6-6 and TRBJ2-7, with a tentative D call TRBD2 (5 bases). V was shortened by 4 bases and J by 6 bases, with 22 bases between the two germline ends. The CDR3 has 16 amino acids. Germline values: CDR1 MNHNY, CDR2 SVGAGI (reference sequence). The CDR3 DNA reads TGTGCCAGCAGTTCTGGAGGACCAGACTCGCTTTGCGAGCAGTACGTC. Its protein product is CASSSGGPDSLCEQYV.

This clonotype appeared a few times. The chain joins TRBV12-3 or TRBV12-4 to TRBJ1-1; tentative D call: TRBD1 (6 bases). V dropped 3 bases and J dropped 6 bases, with 17 bases sitting between them. This CDR3 has 15 amino acids. The CDR3 DNA sequence: TGTGCCAGCAGTTTTTTGGGGGGGCTAAAGGCTGAAGCTTTCTTT. It codes for CASSFLGGLKAEAFF.

The chain couples TRBV2 to TRBJ2-1; the D is unclear. Trimming pared 8 bases from V and 7 bases from J, leaving 6 bases between. The CDR3 loop spans 10 amino acids. From germline, CDR1 is SNHLY and CDR2 FYNNEI. CDR3 protein: CASVVNEQFF. The CDR3 DNA reads as TGTGCCAGCGTTGTGAATGAGCAGTTCTTC.